One and the same sample provided the 16 T cell receptor beta chains below, sequenced in a study of blood T cells in healthy people across ages. Using a J-beta primer mix together with a sample-barcoded 5' primer, a second PCR was run for about 6 to 11 cycles. TCRdb ran MiXCR on the 5' RACE reads and lists one entry per CDR3 protein. The data show fewer than 800,000 distinct CDR3 sequences, 32% seen once. Specimen: blood. The receptors were sampled from a woman older than 75 in good health.

The gene calls are TRBV4-2 and TRBJ1-2; unclear D gene. Trimming removed 4 bases from V and 7 bases from J, with 13 bases in between. CDR3 length equals 13 residues. The germline CDR1 and CDR2 sequences are LGHNA and YNFKEQ. The CDR3 DNA follows: TGTGCCAGCAGCCCGGACCGGGAGGGTGGCTACACCTTC. This translates into CASSPDREGGYTF.

Turning to this clonotype: Compared with germline, one end of the junction differs, possibly owing to a read error. The rearrangement links TRBV9 to TRBJ2-3; TRBD2 aligns across 8 bases. CDR3 length: 15 residues. Germline V CDR1 and CDR2: SGDLS, YYNGEE. This CDR3 is CACSVEAGGRDTQYF. Here the CDR3 DNA reads TGTGCCTGCAGCGTAGAGGCGGGGGGTCGAGATACGCAGTATTTT.

The chain links TRBV3-1 to TRBJ1-2; no firm D call. CDR1 is LGHDT, CDR2 YNNKEL, per germline (reference sequence). The CDR3 is 15 amino acids. Trimming stripped 2 bases from V and 8 bases from J, with 18 bases between. Here the CDR3 reads CASSQRLEEMRGYTF. CDR3 nucleotides: TGTGCCAGCAGCCAACGTCTCGAGGAAATGCGAGGCTACACCTTC.

This clonotype was recorded many times. V gene TRBV7-9 combines with J gene TRBJ2-5; 7 nucleotides align to TRBD1. CDR1 is SEHNR, CDR2 FQNEAQ, per germline (reference sequence). With V trimmed by 4 bases and J by 7 bases, 18 bases remained unmatched. The CDR3 is 17 amino acids. The CDR3 sequence is CASSSFFGTAYGGTQYF. CDR3 nucleotide sequence: TGTGCCAGCAGCTCCTTCTTCGGGACAGCGTACGGTGGGACCCAGTACTTC. The variable domain in full, completed from reference TRBV7-9 and TRBJ2-5, reads DTGVSQNPRHKITKRGQNVTFRCDPISEHNRLYWYRQTLGQGPEFLTYFQNEAQLEKSRLLSDRFSAERPKGSFSTLEIQRTEQGDSAMYLCASSSFFGTAYGGTQYFGPGTRLLVL.

This clonotype was seen more than once but under ten times. The chain carries TRBV27 and TRBJ1-1; the D gene is possibly TRBD1 (5 bases). This CDR3 is 15 amino acids long. The germline gives CDR1 MNHEY, CDR2 SMNVEV (reference sequence). V shed 5 bases and J shed 4 bases, with 17 bases lying between them. The CDR3 DNA follows: TGTGCCAGCAGTCACCAGGGCAGGGTTGCCACTGAAGCTTTCTTT. Encoded protein: CASSHQGRVATEAFF.

V usage is TRBV20-1 and J usage is TRBJ2-3, with TRBD2 identical over 8 bases. Germline trimming cut 1 base from V and 2 bases from J; bases unmatched to any gene: 11. Per the germline V gene, CDR1 is DFQATT and CDR2 is SNEGSKA (reference sequence). The CDR3 totals 17 residues. The CDR3 region is CSARARGAGVNTDTQYF. The CDR3 bases are TGCAGTGCTAGAGCACGGGGAGCGGGAGTTAACACAGATACGCAGTATTTT.

This clonotype was recorded at least ten times. The chain joins TRBV18 to TRBJ2-1; the D is unclear. V lost 1 base and J lost 4, with 11 bases in between. CDR1 and CDR2 (germline): KGHSH, LQKENI. The CDR3 totals 15 residues. This CDR3 reads CASSPRQDQYNEQFF. As DNA, the CDR3 is TGTGCCAGCTCACCACGGCAGGACCAATACAATGAGCAGTTCTTC.

The gene calls are TRBV6-2 or TRBV6-3 and TRBJ1-1; D not certain. There are 12 residues in the CDR3. Trimming removed 9 bases at V and 6 bases at J, with 14 bases between. CDR1 and CDR2 (germline): MNHEY, SVGEGT. Written as DNA, the CDR3 is TGTGCCAGTGAAGACCCTGTCGCTGAAGCTTTCTTT. Residues: CASEDPVAEAFF.

J is TRBJ1-1 and V is TRBV6-2 or TRBV6-3; D unclear. The CDR3 totals 13 residues. Trimming shortened V by 6 bases and J by 4 bases, and 12 bases separated the two germline ends. In germline, CDR1 is MNHEY, CDR2 SVGEGT. CDR3 region: CASRRSPSTEAFF. For the CDR3, the DNA is TGTGCCAGCAGGCGGTCCCCTAGCACTGAAGCTTTCTTT.

Here the CDR3 reads CSALRGQGTYEQYF. CDR3 coding DNA: TGCAGTGCTCTCAGAGGACAGGGCACCTACGAGCAGTACTTC. This chain joins TRBV20-1 and TRBJ2-7, with TRBD1 matching over 8 bases. The V and J ends lost 5 bases and 2 bases, in that order; junction bases with no gene match: 8. There are 14 residues in the CDR3. Germline assignment: CDR1 DFQATT and CDR2 SNEGSKA (reference sequence).

This clonotype was seen at least ten times. J is TRBJ2-7 and V is TRBV7-9; 7 bases are a match to TRBD1. Germline assignment: CDR1 SEHNR and CDR2 FQNEAQ (reference sequence). The CDR3 is made up of 14 amino acids. The J segment lost 5 bases and the V segment lost 1 base, leaving 5 bases of the junction unmatched. CDR3: CASSLEGALNEQYF. The CDR3 region has the DNA TGTGCCAGCAGCTTAGAGGGGGCTCTCAACGAGCAGTACTTC.

This clonotype has only one observation. The chain links TRBV28 to TRBJ2-2; TRBD2 might be the D (6 bases). CDR1 and CDR2 from the germline V gene are MDHEN and SYDVKM. The CDR3 spans 16 residues. The V end was cut by 2 bases, the J end by 5 bases, with 15 bases between. The CDR3 loop is CASSLGGLLITGELFF. The CDR3 DNA sequence: TGTGCCAGCAGTTTAGGTGGACTACTAATTACCGGGGAGCTGTTTTTT.

The V call is TRBV5-1, the J call TRBJ2-5; D remains unclear. The length of the CDR3 is 13 residues. Germline CDR1 reads SGHRS; CDR2 reads YFSETQ. V lost 0 bases, J lost 4 bases, and 7 bases lay in between. The CDR3 DNA reads as TGCGCCAGCAGCTTGGAATTCGGAGAGACCCAGTACTTC. As protein: CASSLEFGETQYF.

This clonotype was counted a few times. The DNA of the CDR3 is TGTGCCAGCTCACCGGTGCTGCGGGGGAGTTACAATGAGCAGTACTTC. Encoded protein: CASSPVLRGSYNEQYF. V usage is TRBV18 and J usage is TRBJ2-1; 7 bases map to TRBD2. The DNA end is more similar to TRBJ2-7, so the J call may be wrong. The length of the CDR3 is 16 residues. From germline, CDR1 is KGHSH and CDR2 LQKENI.

This clonotype showed up many times. CDR3 amino acids: CASSYGGVDGETQYF. The CDR3, as DNA: TGTGCCAGCAGTTACGGCGGGGTTGACGGAGAGACCCAGTACTTC. J is TRBJ2-5 and V is TRBV6-5, with D maybe TRBD2 (6 bases). Germline V gene lookup returns CDR1 MNHEY and CDR2 SVGAGI. The V end was cut by 2 bases, the J end by 4 bases, with 14 bases between. The CDR3 spans 15 residues.

V and J are TRBV11-1 and TRBJ2-1, with 8 positions matching TRBD2. V lost 0 bases and J lost 10; bases outside the gene matches: 8. The germline V gene encodes CDR1 SGHAT and CDR2 FQDESV (reference sequence). CDR3 length equals 15 residues. This CDR3 reads CASSLARGGTYEQFF. The CDR3 DNA reads as TGTGCCAGCAGCTTAGCACGGGGGGGGACCTACGAGCAGTTCTTC.